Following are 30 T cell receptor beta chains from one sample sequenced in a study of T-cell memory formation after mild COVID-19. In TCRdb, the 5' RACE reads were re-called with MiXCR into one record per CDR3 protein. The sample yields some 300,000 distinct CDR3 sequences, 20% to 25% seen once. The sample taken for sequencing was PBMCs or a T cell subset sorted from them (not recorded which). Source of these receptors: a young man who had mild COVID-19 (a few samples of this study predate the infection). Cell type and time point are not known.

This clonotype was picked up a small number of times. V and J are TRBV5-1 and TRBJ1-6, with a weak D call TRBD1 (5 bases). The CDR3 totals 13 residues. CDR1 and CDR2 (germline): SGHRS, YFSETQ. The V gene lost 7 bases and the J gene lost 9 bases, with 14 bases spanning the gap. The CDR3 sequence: CASAAGYGSPLHF. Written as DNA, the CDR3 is TGCGCCAGCGCCGCAGGGTATGGTTCACCCCTCCACTTT.

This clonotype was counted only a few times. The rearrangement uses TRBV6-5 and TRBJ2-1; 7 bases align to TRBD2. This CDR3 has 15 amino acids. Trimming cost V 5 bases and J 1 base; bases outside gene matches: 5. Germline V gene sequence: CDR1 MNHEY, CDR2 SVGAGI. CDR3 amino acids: CASSPGRGSYNEQFF. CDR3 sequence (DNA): TGTGCCAGCAGTCCGGGGCGGGGGTCCTACAATGAGCAGTTCTTC.

This CDR3 reads CSATQGAGANVLTF. The CDR3 DNA sequence: TGCAGTGCTACCCAGGGGGCTGGGGCCAACGTCCTGACTTTC. The V call is TRBV20-1, the J call TRBJ2-6, with 7 positions matching TRBD1. The CDR3 is made up of 14 amino acids. Unmatched junction bases numbered 2, after V lost 4 bases and J lost 2 bases. The germline CDR1 and CDR2 sequences are DFQATT and SNEGSKA (reference sequence).

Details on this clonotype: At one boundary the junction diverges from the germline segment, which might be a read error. CDR3: CSVPSGGTTAELFF. CDR3 coding DNA: TGCAGCGTCCCCAGCGGGGGAACTACCGCGGAGCTGTTTTTT. The V and J genes are TRBV29-1 and TRBJ2-2, with 8 bases aligning to TRBD2. Per germline, CDR1 SQVTM and CDR2 ANQGSEA. This CDR3 comprises 14 residues.

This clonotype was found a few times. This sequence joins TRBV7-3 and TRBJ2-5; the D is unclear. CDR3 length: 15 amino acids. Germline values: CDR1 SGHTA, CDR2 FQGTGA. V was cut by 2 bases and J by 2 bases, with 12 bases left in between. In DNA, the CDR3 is TGTGCCAGCAGCTTAGGTACTAACTCACAAGAGACCCAGTACTTC. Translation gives CASSLGTNSQETQYF.

The CDR3 is CAVQATSTDTQYF. CDR3 bases: TGTGCGGTACAGGCCACTAGCACAGATACGCAGTATTTT. This chain uses TRBV19 with TRBJ2-3; D may be TRBD1 (5 bases). This CDR3 region has 13 residues. The V gene's germline CDR1 is LNHDA and CDR2 SQIVND (reference sequence).

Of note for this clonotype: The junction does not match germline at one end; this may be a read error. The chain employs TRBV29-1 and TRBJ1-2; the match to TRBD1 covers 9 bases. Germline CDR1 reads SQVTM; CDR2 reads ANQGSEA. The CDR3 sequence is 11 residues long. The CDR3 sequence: CSVAGQGTSRF. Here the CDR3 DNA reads TGCAGCGTTGCGGGACAGGGAACTTCCAGGTTC. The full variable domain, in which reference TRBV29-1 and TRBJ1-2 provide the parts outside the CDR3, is SAVISQKPSRDICQRGTSLTIQCQVDSQVTMMFWYRQQPGQSLTLIATANQGSEATYESGFVIDKFPISRPNLTFSTLTVSNMSPEDSSIYLCSVAGQGTSRFGSGTRLTVV.

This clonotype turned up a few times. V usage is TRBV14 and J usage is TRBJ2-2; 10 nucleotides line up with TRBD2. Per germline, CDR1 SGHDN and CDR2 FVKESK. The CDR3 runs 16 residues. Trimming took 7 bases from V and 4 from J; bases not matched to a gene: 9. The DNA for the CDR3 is TGTGCCAGCACCCCCGGGACTAGCGACGGCACCGGGGAGCTGTTTTTT. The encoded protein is CASTPGTSDGTGELFF.

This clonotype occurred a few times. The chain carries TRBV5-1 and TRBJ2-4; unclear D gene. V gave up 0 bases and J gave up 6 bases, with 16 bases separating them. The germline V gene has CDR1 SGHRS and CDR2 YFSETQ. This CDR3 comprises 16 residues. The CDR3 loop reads CASSLAQDGSGNIQYF. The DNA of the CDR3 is TGCGCCAGCAGCTTGGCGCAAGATGGGTCTGGAAACATTCAGTACTTC.

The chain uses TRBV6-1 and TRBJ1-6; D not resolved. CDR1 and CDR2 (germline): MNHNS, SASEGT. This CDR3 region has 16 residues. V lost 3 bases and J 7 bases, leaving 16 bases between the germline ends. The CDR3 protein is CASSEPIDGVNSPLHF. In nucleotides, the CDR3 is TGTGCCAGCAGTGAGCCCATTGACGGAGTCAATTCACCCCTCCACTTT.

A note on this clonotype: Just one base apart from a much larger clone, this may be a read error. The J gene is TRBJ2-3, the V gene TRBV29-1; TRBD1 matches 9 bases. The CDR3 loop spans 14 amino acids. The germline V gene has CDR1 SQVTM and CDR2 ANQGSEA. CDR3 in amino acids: CSAPRGQGTDTQNF. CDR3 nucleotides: TGCAGCGCCCCCCGGGGACAGGGCACAGATACGCAGAATTTT.

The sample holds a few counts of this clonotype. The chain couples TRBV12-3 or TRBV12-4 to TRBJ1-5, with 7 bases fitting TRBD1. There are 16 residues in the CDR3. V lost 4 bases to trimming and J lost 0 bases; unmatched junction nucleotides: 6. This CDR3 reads CASSYRTGLSNQPQHF. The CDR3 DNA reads TGTGCCAGCAGTTACAGGACAGGTCTTAGCAATCAGCCCCAGCATTTT.

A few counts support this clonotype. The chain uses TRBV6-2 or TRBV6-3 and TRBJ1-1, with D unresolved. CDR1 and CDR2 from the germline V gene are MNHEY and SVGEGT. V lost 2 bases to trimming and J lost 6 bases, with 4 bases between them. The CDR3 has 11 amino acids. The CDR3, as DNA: TGTGCCAGCAGTTACGGGCCTGAAGCTTTCTTT. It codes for CASSYGPEAFF.

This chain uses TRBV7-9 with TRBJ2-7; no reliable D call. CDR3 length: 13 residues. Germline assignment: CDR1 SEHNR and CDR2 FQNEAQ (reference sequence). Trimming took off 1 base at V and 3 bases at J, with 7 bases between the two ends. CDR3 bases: TGTGCCAGCAGCTTAGAATTAAACTACGAGCAGTACTTC. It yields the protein CASSLELNYEQYF.

CDR3 DNA sequence: TGTGCCAGCAGCTTGGGGGTCGGAACCTCTGGAAACACCATATATTTT. Its translation is CASSLGVGTSGNTIYF. The chain has TRBV5-5 and TRBJ1-3; D is ambiguous. Trimming left V 0 bases short and J 0 bases short, with 10 bases between. The CDR3 runs 16 residues. CDR1 and CDR2 from the germline V gene are SGHKS and YYEKEE (reference sequence). Filled out from reference TRBV5-5 and TRBJ1-3, the complete variable domain reads DAGVTQSPTHLIKTRGQQVTLRCSPISGHKSVSWYQQVLGQGPQFIFQYYEKEERGRGNFPDRFSARQFPNYSSELNVNALLLGDSALYLCASSLGVGTSGNTIYFGEGSWLTVV.

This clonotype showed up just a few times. DNA of the CDR3: TGTGCCAGCAGACGGCTAGCGGGGAGCACCGGGGAGCTGTTTTTT. Translating gives CASRRLAGSTGELFF. V is TRBV6-4 and J is TRBJ2-2, with TRBD2 matching 9 bases. The CDR3 is 15 amino acids. CDR1 and CDR2 from the germline V gene are MRHNA and SNTAGT. Trimming at V came to 6 bases and at J to 4 bases, leaving 6 bases not matched to a gene.

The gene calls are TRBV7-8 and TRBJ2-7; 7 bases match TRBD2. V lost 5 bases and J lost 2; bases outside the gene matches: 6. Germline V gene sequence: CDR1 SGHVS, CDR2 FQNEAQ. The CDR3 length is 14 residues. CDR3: CASSASGGPYEQYF. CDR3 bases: TGTGCCAGCAGCGCCTCGGGGGGACCCTACGAGCAGTACTTC.

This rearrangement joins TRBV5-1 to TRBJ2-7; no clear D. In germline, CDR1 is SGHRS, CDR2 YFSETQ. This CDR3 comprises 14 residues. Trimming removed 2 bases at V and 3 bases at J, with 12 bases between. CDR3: CASSLSLGVYEQYF. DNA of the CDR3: TGCGCCAGCAGCTTATCCCTGGGCGTCTACGAGCAGTACTTC. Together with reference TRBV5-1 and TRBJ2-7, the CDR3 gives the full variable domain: KAGVTQTPRYLIKTRGQQVTLSCSPISGHRSVSWYQQTPGQGLQFLFEYFSETQRNKGNFPGRFSGRQFSNSRSEMNVSTLELGDSALYLCASSLSLGVYEQYFGPGTRLTVT.

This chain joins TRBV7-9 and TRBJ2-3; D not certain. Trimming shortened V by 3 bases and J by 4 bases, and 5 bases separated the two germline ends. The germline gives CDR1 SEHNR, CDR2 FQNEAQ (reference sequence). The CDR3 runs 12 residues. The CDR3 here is CASSFDPDTQYF. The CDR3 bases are TGTGCCAGCAGCTTTGATCCAGATACGCAGTATTTT.

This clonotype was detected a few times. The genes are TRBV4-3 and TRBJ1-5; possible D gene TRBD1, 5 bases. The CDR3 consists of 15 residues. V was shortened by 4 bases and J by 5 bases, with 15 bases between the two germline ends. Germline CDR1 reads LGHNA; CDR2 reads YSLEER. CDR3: CASSPYEGPDQPQHF. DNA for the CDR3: TGCGCCAGCAGCCCCTACGAGGGGCCCGATCAGCCCCAGCATTTT.

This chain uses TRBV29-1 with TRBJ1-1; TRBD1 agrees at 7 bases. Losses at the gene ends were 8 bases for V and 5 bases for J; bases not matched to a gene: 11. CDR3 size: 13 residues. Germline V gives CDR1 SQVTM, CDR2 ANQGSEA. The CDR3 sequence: CSSEGGPGTEAFF. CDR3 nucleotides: TGCAGCTCCGAAGGGGGCCCTGGGACTGAAGCTTTCTTT.

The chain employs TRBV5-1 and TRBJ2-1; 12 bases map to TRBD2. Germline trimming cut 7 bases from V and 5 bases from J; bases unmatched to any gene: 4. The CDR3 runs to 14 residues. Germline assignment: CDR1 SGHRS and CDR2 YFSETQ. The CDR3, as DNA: TGCGCCAGCCGGACTAGCGGGGTCCACAATGAGCAGTTCTTC. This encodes CASRTSGVHNEQFF.

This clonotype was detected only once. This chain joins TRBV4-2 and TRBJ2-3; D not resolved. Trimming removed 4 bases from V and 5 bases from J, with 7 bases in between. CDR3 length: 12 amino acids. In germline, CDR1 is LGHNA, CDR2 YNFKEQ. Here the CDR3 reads CASSPREDTQYF. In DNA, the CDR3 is TGTGCCAGCAGCCCTAGGGAAGATACGCAGTATTTT.

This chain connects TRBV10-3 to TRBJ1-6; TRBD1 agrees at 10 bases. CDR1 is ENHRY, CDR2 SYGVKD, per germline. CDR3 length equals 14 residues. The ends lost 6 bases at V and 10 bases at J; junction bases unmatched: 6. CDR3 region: CAISPGQGKSPLHF. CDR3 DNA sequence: TGTGCCATCAGCCCGGGACAGGGGAAATCACCCCTCCACTTT.

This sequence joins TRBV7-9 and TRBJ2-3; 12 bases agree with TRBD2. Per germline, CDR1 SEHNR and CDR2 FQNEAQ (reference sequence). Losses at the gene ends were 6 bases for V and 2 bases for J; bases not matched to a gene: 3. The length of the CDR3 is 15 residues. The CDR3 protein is CASSRLAGVTDTQYF. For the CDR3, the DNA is TGTGCCAGCAGTCGACTAGCGGGGGTCACAGATACGCAGTATTTT.

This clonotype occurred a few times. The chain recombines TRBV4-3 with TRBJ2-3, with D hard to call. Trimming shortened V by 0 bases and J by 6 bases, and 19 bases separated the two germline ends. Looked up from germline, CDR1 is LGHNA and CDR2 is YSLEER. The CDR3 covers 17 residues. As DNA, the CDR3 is TGCGCCAGCAGCCAAGATAACACGATTAACAACGGGGATACGCAGTATTTT. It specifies CASSQDNTINNGDTQYF.

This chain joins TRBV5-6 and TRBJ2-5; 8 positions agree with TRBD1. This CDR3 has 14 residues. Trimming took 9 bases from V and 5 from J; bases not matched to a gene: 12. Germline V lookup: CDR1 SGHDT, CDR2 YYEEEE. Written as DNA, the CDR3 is TGTGCCACCAGAACACAGGGGGAAGCGGAGACCCAGTACTTC. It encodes CATRTQGEAETQYF.

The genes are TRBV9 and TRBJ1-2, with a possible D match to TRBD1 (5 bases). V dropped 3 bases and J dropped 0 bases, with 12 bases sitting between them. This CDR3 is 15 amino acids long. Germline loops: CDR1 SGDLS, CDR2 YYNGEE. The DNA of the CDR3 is TGTGCCAGCAGCGACGGGGACGGAGCTAACTATGGCTACACCTTC. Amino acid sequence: CASSDGDGANYGYTF.

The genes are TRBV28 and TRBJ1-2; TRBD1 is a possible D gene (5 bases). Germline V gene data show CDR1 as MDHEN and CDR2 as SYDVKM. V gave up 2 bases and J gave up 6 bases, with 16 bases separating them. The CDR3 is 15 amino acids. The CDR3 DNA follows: TGTGCCAGCAGTTTACATGGCAGGGCACGGAATGGCTACACCTTC. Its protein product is CASSLHGRARNGYTF.

The DNA of the CDR3 is TGTGCCAGCAGCTCCTCCGGGGGGATCATGGGAGCTTTCTTT. Residues: CASSSSGGIMGAFF. The chain combines TRBV7-2 with TRBJ1-1, with a possible D match to TRBD1 (5 bases). The ends were cut back, 4 bases at V and 10 bases at J, with 19 bases in the middle. Germline CDR1 reads SGHTA; CDR2 reads FQGNSA. CDR3 length: 14 residues.